The 16 T cell receptor beta chains below all came from one sample that was sequenced in a study of blood T cell repertoires in COVID-19. Profiling relied on immunoSEQ multiplex PCR, and the TCRdb table lists in-frame clones only, not all of them. The profile shows more than 450,000 clones, roughly 90% of them singletons. The sample comprised PBMCs or T cells enriched from blood (not recorded which). The receptors originated from a woman between 18 and 30 years old who had recovered from COVID-19.

The V gene is TRBV19, the J gene TRBJ2-3, with 7 nucleotides matching TRBD1. V dropped 9 bases and J dropped 0; count of bases not matched to a gene: 6. The CDR3 is 14 residues long. Germline V gene data show CDR1 as LNHDA and CDR2 as SQIVND (reference sequence). CDR3 sequence: CASRDSYSTDTQYF. The CDR3 DNA is TGTGCCAGCCGGGACAGTTATAGCACAGATACGCAGTATTTT.

The chain couples TRBV6-5 to TRBJ1-1; 8 nucleotides agree with TRBD1. Germline V gene sequence: CDR1 MNHEY, CDR2 SVGAGI. The CDR3 is made up of 13 amino acids. With V trimmed by 5 bases and J by 5 bases, 4 bases remained unmatched. The CDR3 DNA is TGTGCCAGCAGTCGACAGGGGAGAACTGAAGCTTTCTTT. Its protein product is CASSRQGRTEAFF.

V is TRBV13 and J is TRBJ1-2; 8 bases fit TRBD1. Germline V CDR1 and CDR2: PRHDT, FYEKMQ (reference sequence). V shed 3 bases, J shed 5 bases, and the junction held 8 bases outside the gene matches. The CDR3 totals 15 residues. CDR3 protein: CASSFSLQGDYGYTF. In DNA form, the CDR3 reads TGTGCCAGCAGCTTCTCCTTACAGGGGGATTATGGCTACACCTTC.

This chain connects TRBV5-1 to TRBJ2-3; possible D gene TRBD1, 6 bases. The germline V gene has CDR1 SGHRS and CDR2 YFSETQ. Deletions cut 1 base from V and 2 bases from J, with 11 bases between. The CDR3 contains 15 residues. This CDR3 reads CASSLLGQPTDTQYF. In DNA, the CDR3 is TGCGCCAGCAGCTTGCTAGGACAGCCCACAGATACGCAGTATTTT. The whole variable domain, remainder taken from reference TRBV5-1 and TRBJ2-3, is KAGVTQTPRYLIKTRGQQVTLSCSPISGHRSVSWYQQTPGQGLQFLFEYFSETQRNKGNFPGRFSGRQFSNSRSEMNVSTLELGDSALYLCASSLLGQPTDTQYFGPGTRLTVL.

The rearrangement links TRBV7-2 to TRBJ1-2; 12 positions match TRBD1. V shed 3 bases, J shed 5 bases, and the junction held 4 bases outside the gene matches. The CDR3 contains 15 residues. Germline CDR1 reads SGHTA; CDR2 reads FQGNSA. DNA of the CDR3: TGTGCCAGCAGCTTTCCGGGACAGGGGGCTTATGGCTACACCTTC. Its protein product is CASSFPGQGAYGYTF. Drawing the rest from reference TRBV7-2 and TRBJ1-2, the complete variable domain is GAGVSQSPSNKVTEKGKDVELRCDPISGHTALYWYRQSLGQGLEFLIYFQGNSAPDKSGLPSDRFSAERTGGSVSTLTIQRTQQEDSAVYLCASSFPGQGAYGYTFGSGTRLTVV.

This clone was seen a few times. The rearrangement uses TRBV5-4 and TRBJ1-6, with D tentatively TRBD1 (5 bases). Germline assignment: CDR1 SGHNT and CDR2 YYREEE (reference sequence). Trimming took off 0 bases at V and 10 bases at J, with 17 bases between the two ends. This CDR3 is 16 amino acids long. The CDR3 protein is CASSLAGGVEGSPLHF. The CDR3 DNA reads as TGTGCCAGCAGCTTGGCCGGGGGGGTGGAAGGATCACCCCTCCACTTT.

The rearrangement links TRBV19 to TRBJ2-1; perhaps TRBD2 as D (5 bases). Germline V lookup: CDR1 LNHDA, CDR2 SQIVND (reference sequence). V was trimmed by 9 bases and J by 5 bases, leaving 20 bases between them. The CDR3 length is 15 residues. The CDR3 spells CASGKIGLGDNEQFF. The CDR3 bases are TGTGCCAGCGGGAAGATCGGACTCGGAGACAATGAGCAGTTCTTC.

The chain carries TRBV7-6 and TRBJ1-2; a weak D match, TRBD1 (5 bases). CDR1 SGHVS and CDR2 FNYEAQ come from the germline V gene. V shed 11 bases and J shed 5 bases, with 21 bases lying between them. The CDR3 totals 14 residues. CDR3 in amino acids: CAAPVRQRAYGYTF. Here the CDR3 DNA reads TGTGCCGCCCCCGTCCGACAGAGAGCTTATGGCTACACCTTC.

V gene TRBV28 combines with J gene TRBJ1-4, with 10 bases aligning to TRBD1. The trim removed 6 bases at V and 8 bases at J, leaving 9 bases unmatched. Germline lookup yields CDR1 MDHEN and CDR2 SYDVKM. CDR3 length: 15 residues. The CDR3 region is CASSRIPGQGEKLFF. In DNA form, the CDR3 reads TGTGCCAGCAGCCGGATCCCGGGACAGGGGGAAAAACTGTTTTTT.

This rearrangement joins TRBV27 to TRBJ2-7; D possibly corresponds to TRBD2 (5 bases). Trimming removed 8 bases from V and 3 bases from J, with 14 bases in between. Germline CDR1 is MNHEY and CDR2 is SMNVEV (reference sequence). The CDR3 loop spans 13 amino acids. As DNA, the CDR3 is TGTGCCAGCGCCCGATCGCGGGTCTACGAGCAGTACTTC. Amino acid sequence: CASARSRVYEQYF.

The V call is TRBV6-5, the J call TRBJ2-7; TRBD1 matches 9 bases. The CDR3 extends over 16 amino acids. J gave up 2 bases and V 2 bases, and 7 bases lay outside the gene matches. Germline V gives CDR1 MNHEY, CDR2 SVGAGI. CDR3 DNA sequence: TGTGCCAGCAGTTACCTACCGGGACAGGGACCCTACGAGCAGTACTTC. Translating it yields CASSYLPGQGPYEQYF.

This chain connects TRBV19 to TRBJ1-2; D call uncertain. The V end was cut by 2 bases, the J end by 7 bases, with 11 bases between. CDR3 length: 13 residues. Germline V gives CDR1 LNHDA, CDR2 SQIVND (reference sequence). CDR3 DNA sequence: TGTGCCAGTAGTATACAATTACAAGTTGGCTACACCTTC. Translating gives CASSIQLQVGYTF.

V is TRBV2 and J is TRBJ1-4; 7 bases align to TRBD1. The germline V gene encodes CDR1 SNHLY and CDR2 FYNNEI. This CDR3 has 15 amino acids. V gave up 5 bases and J gave up 0 bases; unmatched junction bases: 3. Here the CDR3 reads CASSSDRATNEKLFF. In DNA form, the CDR3 reads TGTGCCAGCAGTTCCGACAGGGCAACTAATGAAAAACTGTTTTTT.

The chain couples TRBV7-8 to TRBJ2-7, with 8 nucleotides matching TRBD1. J was trimmed by 3 bases and V by 0 bases; bases with no gene match: 7. Germline loops: CDR1 SGHVS, CDR2 FQNEAQ. The CDR3 extends over 16 amino acids. CDR3 residues: CASSLAPRGRIYEQYF. The CDR3, as DNA: TGTGCCAGCAGCTTAGCCCCCAGGGGGCGAATCTACGAGCAGTACTTC.

The gene calls are TRBV10-1 and TRBJ1-1; TRBD1 matches at 8 bases. J lost 4 bases, V lost 6 bases, and 4 bases had no gene match. The CDR3 extends over 13 amino acids. Germline V lookup: CDR1 WNHNN, CDR2 SYGVQD (reference sequence). The CDR3 nucleotides read TGCGCCAGCAGGGGACAGGCAATCACTGAAGCTTTCTTT. Its protein product is CASRGQAITEAFF.

The chain recombines TRBV7-9 with TRBJ2-2; D perhaps matches TRBD2 (5 bases). The germline V and J ends were trimmed by 1 base and 7 bases, with 10 bases remaining between them. This CDR3 spans 14 amino acids. Germline CDR1 and CDR2: SEHNR and FQNEAQ (reference sequence). This CDR3 is CASSLGSAGGELFF. The CDR3 DNA reads TGTGCCAGCAGCTTAGGGTCCGCGGGCGGGGAGCTGTTTTTT.